The 27 T cell receptor beta chains in this list originate from one sample, sequenced in a study of pediatric ulcerative colitis. The rectum was sampled with one to two pinch biopsies at colonoscopy. Repertoires were generated with immunoSEQ multiplex PCR, while TCRdb's copy carries only in-frame clones and drops some. The sample holds 45,000 to 55,000 clones; more than 60% are singletons and the top ten take more than 3.5%. Material for sequencing was gut tissue. The receptors derive from a girl aged 10 to 17 with moderate ulcerative colitis.

CDR3: CASSSASSGTGAQYF. The DNA of the CDR3 is TGCGCCAGCAGCTCCGCGAGCTCTGGTACGGGGGCCCAGTACTTC. The V and J genes are TRBV5-1 and TRBJ2-5; a possible D gene is TRBD2 (6 bases). V lost 3 bases and J 9 bases, leaving 21 bases between the germline ends. CDR3 length: 15 residues. Per germline, CDR1 SGHRS and CDR2 YFSETQ.

V and J are TRBV18 and TRBJ2-7; 7 bases match TRBD2. Germline trimming cut 6 bases from V and 4 bases from J; bases unmatched to any gene: 12. CDR3 length equals 15 residues. Germline CDR1 reads KGHSH; CDR2 reads LQKENI. The CDR3 DNA sequence: TGTGCCAGCTCCCCCCCGGGGGGAGTACGTTACGAGCAGTACTTC. This codes for CASSPPGGVRYEQYF. Looking up the rest from reference TRBV18 and TRBJ2-7 gives the full variable domain: NAGVMQNPRHLVRRRGQEARLRCSPMKGHSHVYWYRQLPEEGLKFMVYLQKENIIDESGMPKERFSAEFPKEGPSILRIQQVVRGDSAAYFCASSPPGGVRYEQYFGPGTRLTVT.

The chain is built from TRBV11-1 and TRBJ2-2, with 12 bases fitting TRBD2. From germline, CDR1 is SGHAT and CDR2 FQDESV (reference sequence). This CDR3 is built from 16 residues. The ends lost 5 bases at V and 2 bases at J; junction bases unmatched: 3. CDR3 DNA: TGTGCCAGCAGCCGGACTAGCGGGGCAAACACCGGGGAGCTGTTTTTT. Encoded protein: CASSRTSGANTGELFF.

The chain's CDR3 is CASSQERTEVFGYTF. CDR3 in DNA: TGTGCCAGCAGCCAAGAGCGGACAGAAGTCTTTGGCTACACCTTC. The chain uses TRBV4-2 and TRBJ1-2; D is perhaps TRBD1 (6 bases). This CDR3 spans 15 amino acids. Germline values: CDR1 LGHNA, CDR2 YNFKEQ. With 0 bases removed from V and 7 bases from J, the gap between germline ends came to 15 bases.

This chain joins TRBV6-5 and TRBJ2-2; tentatively, D is TRBD1 (5 bases). V lost 5 bases and J lost 2, with 12 bases in between. Germline V gives CDR1 MNHEY, CDR2 SVGAGI. The CDR3 sequence is 15 residues long. The DNA of the CDR3 is TGTGCCAGCAGTCACGTGACAGATAACACCGGGGAGCTGTTTTTT. Translation gives CASSHVTDNTGELFF.

The chain recombines TRBV6-4 with TRBJ2-1; TRBD2 matches 9 bases. Looked up from germline, CDR1 is MRHNA and CDR2 is SNTAGT. The CDR3 has 15 residues. The V and J ends lost 5 bases and 8 bases, in that order; junction bases with no gene match: 10. The CDR3 spells CASSSGTSRSHEQFF. The CDR3 DNA reads as TGTGCCAGCAGTTCCGGGACTAGCCGCTCCCATGAGCAGTTCTTC.

The chain recombines TRBV29-1 with TRBJ2-7; 9 bases are a match to TRBD1. Germline CDR1 and CDR2: SQVTM and ANQGSEA. This CDR3 is 15 amino acids long. The J segment lost 5 bases and the V segment lost 4 bases, leaving 12 bases of the junction unmatched. CDR3 sequence reads: CSVADTGTGTNEQYF. The CDR3 region has the DNA TGCAGCGTTGCGGATACCGGGACAGGGACGAACGAGCAGTACTTC.

The V and J genes are TRBV5-4 and TRBJ2-3; 10 positions agree with TRBD2. Trimming cost V 3 bases and J 6 bases; bases outside gene matches: 7. From germline, CDR1 is SGHNT and CDR2 YYREEE (reference sequence). The CDR3 runs to 15 residues. CDR3 in DNA: TGTGCCAGCAGCTCGCAGCGGGGGGGATTCGATACGCAGTATTTT. Translating gives CASSSQRGGFDTQYF.

This clone was seen a handful of times. This chain links TRBV2 with TRBJ1-4; TRBD1 aligns across 9 bases. V was pared by 6 bases and J by 7 bases, with 9 bases of the junction left unmatched. The CDR3 runs 15 residues. The germline V gene has CDR1 SNHLY and CDR2 FYNNEI. This chain's CDR3 is CASRLYRGLGEKLFF. Here the CDR3 DNA reads TGTGCCAGCAGACTTTACAGGGGGCTGGGTGAAAAACTGTTTTTT.

The chain couples TRBV6-5 to TRBJ2-3; 8 bases align to TRBD2. CDR3 length equals 15 residues. The junction had 5 bases not matched to a gene; V was cut back by 4 bases and J by 2 bases. In germline, CDR1 is MNHEY, CDR2 SVGAGI. The CDR3 nucleotides read TGTGCCAGCAGTTCAGCCGGGGGGGTCACAGATACGCAGTATTTT. As protein: CASSSAGGVTDTQYF.

The chain employs TRBV21-1 and TRBJ1-2; TRBD1 is the table's D call, not checked against the DNA. TRBV21-1 is a listed pseudogene. The length of the CDR3 is 18 residues. CDR3 sequence (DNA): TGTGCCAGCAGCCCAACACTGAAGGGACAGGAGGATCCCTATGGCTACACCTTC. It specifies CASSPTLKGQEDPYGYTF.

This clone was seen more than once but under ten times. The CDR3 reads CASSGIMDTAREAFF. As DNA, the CDR3 is TGTGCCAGCAGCGGTATAATGGACACGGCCCGTGAAGCTTTCTTT. This chain links TRBV5-4 with TRBJ1-1, with a weak D call TRBD1 (5 bases). V lost 4 bases, J lost 7 bases, and 20 bases lay in between. The CDR3 contains 15 residues. Germline lookup yields CDR1 SGHNT and CDR2 YYREEE (reference sequence).

V gene TRBV7-9 combines with J gene TRBJ2-7; perhaps TRBD2 as D (6 bases). This CDR3 spans 12 amino acids. Germline values: CDR1 SEHNR, CDR2 FQNEAQ (reference sequence). V gave up 5 bases and J gave up 7 bases, with 12 bases separating them. The CDR3 sequence: CASSPQAGEQYF. The CDR3 DNA is TGTGCCAGCAGCCCACAGGCGGGGGAGCAGTACTTC.

The chain is built from TRBV30 and TRBJ1-1, with no clear D. The CDR3 runs 14 residues. CDR1 and CDR2 (germline): GTSNPN, SVGIG (reference sequence). The V end was cut by 5 bases, the J end by 1 base, with 14 bases between. For the CDR3, the DNA is TGTGCCTGGGATCTAGTAGGAAAGAACACTGAAGCTTTCTTT. This translates into CAWDLVGKNTEAFF.

This chain links TRBV11-3 with TRBJ1-1; D gene uncertain. CDR1 SGHNT and CDR2 YENEEA come from the germline V gene. V was trimmed by 6 bases and J by 0 bases, leaving 8 bases between them. The CDR3 loop spans 13 amino acids. In nucleotides, the CDR3 is TGTGCCAGCAGTCTCGCCTTGAACACTGAAGCTTTCTTT. It yields the protein CASSLALNTEAFF.

The CDR3 DNA reads as TGCGCATCGGGGGACGGCGGAAACTATGAGCAGTTCTTC. It yields the protein CASGDGGNYEQFF. The chain has TRBV29-1 and TRBJ2-1; D is perhaps TRBD2 (6 bases). The CDR3 has 13 residues. Germline CDR1 and CDR2: SQVTM and ANQGSEA.

This clone was found once. J is TRBJ2-6 and V is TRBV11-3, with unresolved D. Trimming pared 1 base from V and 2 bases from J, leaving 0 bases between. Looked up from germline, CDR1 is SGHNT and CDR2 is YENEEA. This CDR3 region has 13 residues. The CDR3 nucleotides read TGTGCCAGCAGCTTAGCTGGGGCCAACGTCCTGACTTTC. This codes for CASSLAGANVLTF.

CDR3 residues: CASSLGEGAAANEKLFF. The CDR3 region has the DNA TGCGCCAGCAGCTTGGGCGAGGGCGCAGCAGCTAATGAAAAACTGTTTTTT. This chain joins TRBV5-1 and TRBJ1-4; D is unresolved. Germline CDR1 and CDR2: SGHRS and YFSETQ. The V end was cut by 0 bases, the J end by 3 bases, with 15 bases between. The CDR3 consists of 17 residues.

This clone is judged medium-sized (0.01 to 0.1%). This sequence joins TRBV6-5 and TRBJ2-7; either TRBD1 or TRBD2 may supply D (5 bases each). V shed 6 bases and J shed 6 bases, with 15 bases lying between them. The CDR3 is 13 amino acids. Germline CDR1 MNHEY, CDR2 SVGAGI. The CDR3: CASRIGEGSEQYF. The CDR3 DNA is TGTGCCAGCAGAATAGGTGAGGGGAGCGAGCAGTACTTC.

The chain is built from TRBV28 and TRBJ2-7; a weak D match, TRBD2 (6 bases). The CDR3 extends over 14 amino acids. The V gene lost 5 bases and the J gene lost 7 bases, with 18 bases spanning the gap. Germline V gene sequence: CDR1 MDHEN, CDR2 SYDVKM. In nucleotides, the CDR3 is TGTGCCAGCAGTCCCCTCACGGGACTCAGGGAGCAGTACTTC. This codes for CASSPLTGLREQYF.

The CDR3 reads CASSWTVLYEQYF. CDR3 nucleotide sequence: TGCGCCAGCAGCTGGACAGTCCTCTACGAGCAGTACTTC. The V gene is TRBV10-2, the J gene TRBJ2-7; tentative D call: TRBD1 (6 bases). This CDR3 has 13 amino acids. V dropped 6 bases and J dropped 3 bases, with 12 bases sitting between them. CDR1 and CDR2 (germline): WSHSY, SAAADI.

The chain combines TRBV5-1 with TRBJ1-4; D call uncertain. CDR1 and CDR2 from the germline V gene are SGHRS and YFSETQ. V was pared by 2 bases and J by 6 bases, with 11 bases between. The length of the CDR3 is 14 residues. Written as DNA, the CDR3 is TGCGCCAGCAGCTTTTGGTTCGGGGATGAAAAACTGTTTTTT. It encodes CASSFWFGDEKLFF. The full variable domain, in which reference TRBV5-1 and TRBJ1-4 provide the parts outside the CDR3, is KAGVTQTPRYLIKTRGQQVTLSCSPISGHRSVSWYQQTPGQGLQFLFEYFSETQRNKGNFPGRFSGRQFSNSRSEMNVSTLELGDSALYLCASSFWFGDEKLFFGSGTQLSVL.

This rearrangement joins TRBV5-8 to TRBJ2-1; 9 bases match TRBD2. This CDR3 has 17 residues. CDR1 SGHTS and CDR2 YDEGEE come from the germline V gene. V trimming: 0 bases; J trimming: 9 bases; junction bases outside the gene matches: 13. CDR3 nucleotide sequence: TGTGCCAGCAGCTTGGAATCGGTGGCGGGAGGGCCTGGTGAGCAGTTCTTC. Its translation is CASSLESVAGGPGEQFF.

This clone has just one count. The chain has TRBV6-1 and TRBJ2-7; D is unclear. There are 13 residues in the CDR3. Per the germline V gene, CDR1 is MNHNS and CDR2 is SASEGT. The V and J ends lost 4 bases and 2 bases respectively, with 9 bases between them. The CDR3 loop is CASSVSYPYEQYF. CDR3 bases: TGTGCCAGCAGTGTAAGCTACCCCTACGAGCAGTACTTC.

The J gene is TRBJ2-3, the V gene TRBV13; D possibly corresponds to TRBD2 (5 bases). The V gene's germline CDR1 is PRHDT and CDR2 FYEKMQ (reference sequence). The CDR3 extends over 15 amino acids. V was shortened by 1 base and J by 2 bases, with 10 bases between the two germline ends. CDR3 residues: CASSLAPRVTDTQYF. Here the CDR3 DNA reads TGTGCCAGCAGCTTAGCACCGCGGGTCACAGATACGCAGTATTTT.

The chain has TRBV19 and TRBJ1-5; D is ambiguous. The CDR3 is 14 amino acids. The V gene's germline CDR1 is LNHDA and CDR2 SQIVND (reference sequence). Deletions cut 3 bases from V and 4 bases from J, with 10 bases between. The DNA of the CDR3 is TGTGCCAGTAGTATCTCGGGTAAGAATCAGCCCCAGCATTTT. Its protein product is CASSISGKNQPQHF. The full variable domain, in which reference TRBV19 and TRBJ1-5 provide the parts outside the CDR3, is DGGITQSPKYLFRKEGQNVTLSCEQNLNHDAMYWYRQDPGQGLRLIYYSQIVNDFQKGDIAEGYSVSREKKESFPLTVTSAQKNPTAFYLCASSISGKNQPQHFGDGTRLSIL.

The V call is TRBV30, the J call TRBJ1-1, with D uncertain. Trimming removed 4 bases from V and 1 base from J, with 22 bases in between. This CDR3 region has 17 residues. Germline V gives CDR1 GTSNPN, CDR2 SVGIG (reference sequence). CDR3: CAWIPGTLVWGNTEAFF. Here the CDR3 DNA reads TGTGCCTGGATTCCGGGCACCCTAGTATGGGGGAACACTGAAGCTTTCTTT.